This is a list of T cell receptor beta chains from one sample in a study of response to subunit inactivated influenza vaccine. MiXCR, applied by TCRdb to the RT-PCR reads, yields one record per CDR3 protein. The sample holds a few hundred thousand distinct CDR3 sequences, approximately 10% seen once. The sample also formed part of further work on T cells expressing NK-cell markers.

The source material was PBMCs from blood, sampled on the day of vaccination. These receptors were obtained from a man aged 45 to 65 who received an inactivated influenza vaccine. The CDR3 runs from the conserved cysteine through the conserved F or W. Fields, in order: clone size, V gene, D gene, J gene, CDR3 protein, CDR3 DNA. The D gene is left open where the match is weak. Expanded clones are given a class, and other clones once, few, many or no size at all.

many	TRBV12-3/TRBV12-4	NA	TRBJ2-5	CASSPTGIGTQYF	TGTGCCAGCAGTCCCACAGGGATTGGGACCCAGTACTTC
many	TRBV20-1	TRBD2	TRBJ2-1	CSARDLLTSGGLYNEQFF	TGCAGTGCTAGAGATCTCTTAACTAGCGGGGGCCTTTACAATGAGCAGTTCTTC
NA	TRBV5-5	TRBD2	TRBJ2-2	CASSLVAGFNTGELFF	TGTGCCAGCAGCTTGGTAGCGGGTTTCAACACCGGGGAGCTGTTTTTT
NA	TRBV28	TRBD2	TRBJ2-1	CASSLASGGAHNEQFF	TGTGCCAGCAGTTTGGCTAGCGGGGGGGCCCACAATGAGCAGTTCTTC
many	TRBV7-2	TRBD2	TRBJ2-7	CASSQTSGVFEQYF	TGTGCCAGCAGCCAGACTAGCGGGGTCTTCGAGCAGTACTTC
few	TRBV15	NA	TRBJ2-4	CATSTDQGNIQYF	TGTGCCACCAGCACGGATCAGGGAAACATTCAGTACTTC
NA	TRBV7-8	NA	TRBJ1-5	CASSLPTSLGPQHF	TGTGCCAGCAGCTTACCTACGAGCCTGGGGCCCCAGCATTTT
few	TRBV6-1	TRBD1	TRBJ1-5	CASSEGTGLSNQPQHF	TGTGCCAGCAGTGAAGGGACAGGACTTAGCAATCAGCCCCAGCATTTT
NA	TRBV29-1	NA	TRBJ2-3	CSVQGGDTDTQYF	TGCAGCGTACAGGGCGGCGACACAGATACGCAGTATTTT
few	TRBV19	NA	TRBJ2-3	CASTASSMHTQYF	TGTGCCAGTACGGCCAGCAGCATGCATACGCAGTATTTT
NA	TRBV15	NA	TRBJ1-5	CATSRAAGLPKGGQPQHF	TGTGCCACCAGCAGAGCGGCTGGCCTGCCGAAGGGGGGTCAGCCCCAGCATTTT
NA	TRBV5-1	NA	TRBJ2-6	CASSTGDSSGANVLTF	TGCGCCAGCAGCACAGGGGACTCCTCTGGGGCCAACGTCCTGACTTTC
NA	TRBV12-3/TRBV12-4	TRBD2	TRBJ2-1	CASSLALAGGRYEQFF	TGTGCCAGCAGTTTAGCGCTAGCGGGGGGCCGGTATGAGCAGTTCTTC
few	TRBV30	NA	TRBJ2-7	CAWRIQGHEQYF	TGTGCCTGGAGAATCCAGGGACACGAGCAGTACTTC
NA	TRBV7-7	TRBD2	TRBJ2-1	CASSLAPRGVAGAYNEQFF	TGTGCTAGCAGCTTAGCCCCCCGTGGGGTAGCGGGGGCCTACAATGAGCAGTTCTTC
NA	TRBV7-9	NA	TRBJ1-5	CASSSGHQPQHF	TGTGCCAGCAGCTCGGGACATCAGCCCCAGCATTTT
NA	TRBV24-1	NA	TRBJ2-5	CATSDLFGAQETQYF	TGTGCCACCAGTGATTTGTTCGGGGCCCAAGAGACCCAGTACTTC
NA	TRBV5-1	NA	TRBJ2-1	CASSLGTVPTDEQFF	TGCGCCAGCAGCTTGGGGACCGTGCCGACGGATGAGCAGTTCTTC
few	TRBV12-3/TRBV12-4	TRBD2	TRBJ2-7	CASSFGLAGGAYEQYF	TGTGCCAGCAGTTTTGGGCTAGCGGGGGGTGCCTACGAGCAGTACTTC
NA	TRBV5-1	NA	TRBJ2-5	CASSLVVGAEETQYF	TGCGCCAGCAGCTTGGTGGTGGGAGCAGAAGAGACCCAGTACTTC
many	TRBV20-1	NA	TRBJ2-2	CSARGDSVSTGELFF	TGCAGTGCTAGAGGAGATAGCGTGTCCACCGGGGAGCTGTTTTTT
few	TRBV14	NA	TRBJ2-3	CASSQALSTDTQYF	TGTGCCAGCAGCCAAGCCCTCAGCACAGATACGCAGTATTTT
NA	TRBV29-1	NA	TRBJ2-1	CSVVRGSSYNEQFF	TGCAGCGTTGTCAGGGGAAGCTCCTACAATGAGCAGTTCTTC
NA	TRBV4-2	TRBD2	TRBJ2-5	CASSPGLAGADQETQYF	TGTGCCAGCAGCCCAGGACTAGCGGGGGCCGACCAAGAGACCCAGTACTTC
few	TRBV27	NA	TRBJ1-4	CASSWGGTNEKLFF	TGTGCCAGCAGTTGGGGGGGAACTAATGAAAAACTGTTTTTT